This T cell receptor (beta chain) emerged from a study of cytomegalovirus exposure and HLA in healthy donors (TCRdb year 2017). As for the study more broadly: According to an earlier analysis of 587 of the donors, roughly 180 million T cells yielded 117 million unique TCR beta sequences and more than 250 Gb of sequence data. About 320 gigabases of sequencing data and roughly 90 million unique TCR sequences were included in an early release covering 550 to 800 HLA-typed donors. Of the roughly 410 genotyped donors, approximately 80% were placed in the genetic ancestry cluster associated with self-reported Caucasian donors. The study was designed to test whether signatures of past pathogen exposure could be identified by cataloging public T cell receptors. The study profiled the T cell repertoires of about 640 subjects by immunosequencing and related them to cytomegalovirus serostatus. Besides the first cohort of around 700 subjects, a separate validation cohort made up of 120 different subjects was used. To predict cytomegalovirus infection status, the study combined high-throughput TCR immunosequencing, statistical association of individual TCRs with disease status, and machine learning. A later analysis re-analyzed previously published TCR beta repertoires from several hundred donors and added high-resolution HLA genotyping to study TCR occurrence patterns. Rather than using new phenotypic data, the later analysis identified candidate immune exposures from TCR beta sequences and from how often those sequences occurred across donors. An earlier analysis of some 500 of the donors used high-throughput TCR beta sequencing to judge whether each TCR beta V gene segment behaved as functional or pseudogenic. Donor age, sex, ethnicity and CMV serostatus were collected together with the repertoire data. A later genetic analysis took genome-wide SNP genotypes for 398 of the 666 donors and used that subset as a discovery cohort. All discovery cohort repertoires had been generated using a single sequencing platform. HLA typing included class I and class II loci at four-digit resolution. The number of donors typed differed by locus, with about 620-630 for A, B, C, DRB1 and DQB1, roughly 520 for DQA1, some 570 for DPA1, and over 400 for DPB1. Roughly 5 DR-DQ haplotypes were handled as single units for association and clustering, since linkage in the cohort was strong. On average, roughly 250,000 unique TCR beta nucleotide sequences were sequenced per donor among 398 genotyped donors of the cohort, with roughly 19% of those sequences being non-productive. Overall results and qualifications from the work: Because counts were too low, roughly 18 rarely observed V segments, including chromosome 9 orphons, were left out of the earlier analysis of 587 of the donors. A total of 150 or so TCR beta chains were listed by the study as associated with cytomegalovirus. A later analysis found that TCR association rates varied across HLA loci, with DRB1 alleles showing the most associated TCRs and HLA-C alleles the fewest. A further reported finding was that TCR beta sequences accurately predicted the HLA-A and HLA-B alleles for most subjects in the first cohort. The sequencing pipeline was judged likely to have produced a cluster of highly shared sequence variants as a technical artifact. Correlated functional status among segregating V segments might be attributable to linkage disequilibrium, but an unknown experimental factor could not be ruled out. It was suggested by the authors that the approach could potentially be generalized to other disease states and immunological phenotypes. A later analysis found that HLA-associated TCR beta chains were more clonally expanded and had lower generation probabilities than equally common non-associated chains. The presence/absence analyses assumed that sequencing depth was roughly uniform across donors, and that assumption may not be true. According to a later analysis, most CMV-associated TCR beta chains appeared to be HLA-restricted, and the HLA associations seemed to be driven largely by CMV exposure. Because the 87-base-pair reads could not distinguish some IMGT-functional V segments, including TRBV6-2 and TRBV6-3, those segments were excluded. CMV serostatus was the only immune exposure information available for the cohort. When HLA alleles, especially DR and DQ, strongly co-occurred, TCR associations were difficult to assign to individual alleles. Because HLA typing was missing for some donors at each locus, association tests included only the typed subset. Only TCR beta chains were sequenced in this cohort, and the absence of alpha or paired-chain data limited detectable features. In vitro tests confirmed that a few of the cytomegalovirus-associated TCR beta chains recognize cytomegalovirus antigens. A later genetic analysis associated a missense DCLRE1C variant with V-gene and J-gene trimming of TCR beta chains, and an independent cohort replicated the association. Specific HLA alleles were associated with some 15,000 TCR beta sequences at a false discovery rate of 0.05 in a later analysis. While some public TCRs were present in many individuals, most TCR sequences turned up only very rarely across donors. Broadly in line with IMGT annotations, most TCR beta V segments showed up in productive rearrangements about 87% or about 30% of the time in an earlier analysis of 450 to 750 of the donors. The classifier was reported to diagnose cytomegalovirus status with high specificity and sensitivity in both the original and validation cohorts. According to a later analysis, parvovirus B19, influenza, CMV and Epstein-Barr virus appeared linked to several top co-occurrence clusters. Compared with the approximately 670-donor mean, donors in an Asian-associated ancestry cluster had fewer N-insertions in productive TCRs, according to a later genetic analysis.

The table lists this clone with a few counts. Its antigen is not yet known. Base quality data are lacking; no much larger clone is found one base away. V is pared back by 0 bases and J by 2 bases, with 5 bases lying between the germline termini. The CDR3 runs 15 residues from the cysteine to the phenylalanine. Just the 45-base CDR3 DNA is kept, in frame starting at base 1. CDR1 and CDR2, per the germline V gene (reference sequence), are SEHNR and FQNEAQ. The cohort consisted of 600 to 700 healthy bone marrow donors. At the time of sampling, every cohort member was nominally healthy, though immune exposures that went unrecorded were likely present. The donor tested CMV seronegative and was one of the 352 seronegative cohort members. A peripheral blood sample was collected from each donor, and TCR beta sequencing was performed on peripheral blood mononuclear cells. Genomic DNA was extracted from the blood cell samples with the Qiagen DNeasy Blood Extraction Kit.

Library method: the immunoSEQ multiplex PCR assay. The multiplex PCR relied on a mix of 60 forward primers for TCR Vbeta segments and 13 reverse primers for TCR Jbeta segments. The CDR3 region of rearranged TCR beta genes was amplified from genomic DNA by a multiplex PCR assay. Amplified TCR beta libraries were sequenced as 87-base-pair reads on the Illumina HiSeq System. On the authors' methods: In a later analysis, 70 million to 95 million unique TCR beta chains were counted across the approximately 640 repertoires, and about 10 million of these chains were shared by at least two donors. To remove PCR and sequencing errors, raw reads were error-corrected and collapsed into unique sequences using a nearest-neighbor algorithm that merged closely related sequences. CDR3 sequences were aligned to IMGT reference sequences to assign V, D and J gene segments. For a sequence to be retained, a match of at least six nucleotides to both a V gene segment and a J gene segment was required. A rearrangement counted as productive if the CDR3 had no stop codons and remained in frame with V and J, and every other rearrangement counted as non-productive. Following IMGT convention, CDR3 was defined as the stretch from the second conserved V-encoded cysteine up to the conserved J-encoded phenylalanine. Sequences without an unambiguous match to a single V gene segment were excluded from the earlier analysis of 450 to 750 of the donors. In an earlier analysis of approximately 550 of the donors, V segments were called functional above 56.7% productive rearrangements and were called segregating when the between-donor standard deviation exceeded 5%. A statistical classification framework was developed to diagnose cytomegalovirus status using the catalog of TCR beta chain sequences. In a later analysis, V and J genes were assigned by comparing TCR nucleotide sequences against IMGT/GENE-DB human TR gene sequences. A later analysis assigned CDR3 sequences and most-parsimonious VDJ recombination scenarios with the TCRdist pipeline. A later analysis defined each TCR beta chain by its CDR3 amino acid sequence plus V-gene family, and excluded reads lacking a unique V-gene family. To address suspected cross-contamination and a sequencing artifact, a later analysis removed around 600 highly shared, low-generation-probability nucleotide sequences. A later analysis calculated a clonal expansion index for each public chain from normalized within-repertoire ranks of inferred template counts. A later analysis computed generation probabilities with a VDJ recombination model fitted to out-of-frame rearrangements, and checked the results against IGoR. In a later analysis, TCR-TCR, TCR-HLA and TCR-CMV co-occurrence was scored with hypergeometric tests, and a repertoire-size bias correction was applied to TCR pairs. A later analysis estimated false discovery rates by permuting HLA or CMV assignments 20 times. A later analysis grouped co-occurring TCRs with DBSCAN, adding TCRdist sequence similarity when clustering within HLA-allele-positive subsets. For co-occurrence clustering, repertoires with fewer than 30,000 or more than 120,000 public chains were excluded, along with 5 or 6 repertoires with anomalous nucleotide sharing. Sourced from immuneACCESS, this table was stored by TCRdb with only in-frame sequences that have V and J called. A share of the clones is absent; for the studies checked, an unresolved V gene accounts for under half, and the remainder has no known explanation. The V and J calls and clone size were taken over from that table, and D and trimming were inferred from the DNA. The sample includes 95,000 to 120,000 clones, with about 79% observed a single time. Of the sample, 2.5% is held by the ten largest clones.

The TCR was taken from a young woman in good health and CMV-seronegative. The specimen sequenced was PBMCs. Here the chain combines TRBV7-9 and TRBJ2-6, with the D gene too uncertain to name. The CDR3 protein: CASSLALTGANVLTF. The DNA is as follows: TGTGCCAGCAGCTTAGCTCTTACTGGGGCCAACGTCCTGACTTTC.